The source of this T cell receptor (beta chain) is a study of PD-L1 blockade in urothelial cancer. Overall study: About 85% of the roughly 29 patients comprised males who had bladder-origin urothelial cancer. Across blood samples, T cells had a median count of about 150,000.

The CDR3 length is 15 residues. Trimming removed 3 bases from V and 0 bases from J; junction bases left unmatched: 3. Germline values: CDR1 SGDLS, CDR2 YYNGEE. As to time point: peripheral blood 6 weeks after treatment start. Produced via immunoSEQ multiplex PCR; TCRdb's table is partial and in-frame only. The top ten clones hold approximately 2.4% of a sample with 41,000 or so clones, around 83% of them seen once. The V call is TRBV9, the J call TRBJ1-3, with 7 positions matching TRBD1. This specimen was PBMCs, taken around atezolizumab (anti-PD-L1) treatment. The TCR originated in a man aged 65 to 79 with urothelial cancer. In DNA, the CDR3 is TGTGCCAGCAGCGACAGGGGTAGCTCTGGAAACACCATATATTTT. This encodes CASSDRGSSGNTIYF.